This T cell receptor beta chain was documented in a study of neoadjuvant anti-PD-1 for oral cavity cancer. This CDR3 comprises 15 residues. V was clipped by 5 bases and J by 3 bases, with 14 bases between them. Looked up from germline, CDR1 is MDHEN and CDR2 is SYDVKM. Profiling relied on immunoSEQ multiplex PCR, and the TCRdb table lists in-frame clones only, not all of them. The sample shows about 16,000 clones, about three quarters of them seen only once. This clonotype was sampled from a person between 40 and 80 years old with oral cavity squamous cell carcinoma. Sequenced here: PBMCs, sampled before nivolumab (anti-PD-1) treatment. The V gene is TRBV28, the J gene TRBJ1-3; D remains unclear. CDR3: CASSLQPVGGNTIYF. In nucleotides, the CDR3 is TGTGCCAGCAGTCTACAGCCGGTCGGTGGAAACACCATATATTTT.